This T cell receptor (beta chain) originates from a study of cytomegalovirus exposure and HLA in healthy donors. PCR employed 60 Vbeta and 13 Jbeta primers. In the original analysis: Roughly 11 million shared chains were among the approximately 87 million unique TCR beta chains that a later analysis counted. Here immunoSEQ multiplex PCR was the method, and the copy in TCRdb shows in-frame clones only, minus some. The V and J calls and clone size come from that table; D and trimming were worked out from the DNA. The sample holds approximately 150,000 clones, 80% seen once. V was trimmed by 4 bases and J by 5 bases, leaving 12 bases between them. CDR1 SGHKS and CDR2 YYEKEE come from the germline V gene (reference sequence). This CDR3 is built from 13 residues.

The clonotype was recovered from a woman in her forties or fifties in good health and CMV-seronegative. Sequenced input: PBMCs. The V call is TRBV5-5, the J call TRBJ2-5; the D gene is possibly TRBD2 (5 bases). CDR3 residues: CASSRGPGETQYF. The CDR3 DNA follows: TGTGCCAGCAGCCGGGGTCCTGGGGAGACCCAGTACTTC.